Below, 24 T cell receptor beta chains from the same sample are listed, as sequenced in a study of shared clonotypes between healthy human individuals. Libraries were prepared by immunoSEQ multiplex PCR; TCRdb keeps only in-frame clonotypes and omits some of them. The table includes about 1.1 million clones, 60% to 80% detected once. Sequenced material: memory CD4+ T cells from PBMCs. Subset of the sample: CD45RA-negative fraction. Source of these receptors: a man aged 18-30 years in good health. Some clones in this sample may be carry-over from other donors' samples.

The chain joins TRBV4-3 to TRBJ1-3; 7 bases match TRBD1. CDR1 and CDR2 (germline): LGHNA, YSLEER. V shed 2 bases and J 0 bases; nucleotides not matched to a gene: 4. This CDR3 is built from 16 residues. CDR3 amino acids: CASSQKGTASGNTIYF. The DNA of the CDR3 is TGCGCCAGCAGCCAAAAAGGGACAGCCTCTGGAAACACCATATATTTT.

V gene TRBV15 combines with J gene TRBJ2-5; the D gene could be TRBD1 or TRBD2 (5 bases each). Deletions cut 1 base from V and 2 bases from J, with 20 bases between. CDR1 is LNHNV, CDR2 YYDKDF, per germline (reference sequence). The CDR3 is 18 residues long. CDR3 in amino acids: CATSRGGARARAQETQYF. CDR3 sequence (DNA): TGTGCCACCAGCAGAGGAGGGGCACGGGCGAGAGCTCAAGAGACCCAGTACTTC.

This chain connects TRBV6-5 to TRBJ1-3; no clear D. This CDR3 contains 15 residues. Germline V CDR1 and CDR2: MNHEY, SVGAGI. V shed 4 bases and J shed 2 bases, with 12 bases lying between them. CDR3 nucleotide sequence: TGTGCCAGCAGTTCCCCGGGTTTTACTGGAAACACCATATATTTT. It encodes CASSSPGFTGNTIYF.

Turning to this clone: A junction boundary mismatches the germline segment, possibly from a read error. Within the sample, other DNA sequences also encode this same CDR3. This chain uses TRBV18 with TRBJ2-5; D is uncertain. CDR1 is KGHSH and CDR2 is LQKENI in the germline V gene. This CDR3 comprises 15 residues. Written as DNA, the CDR3 is TGTGCCAGCTCACCACCGGCAGGTTACCAGGAGACCCAGTACTTC. Translated: CASSPPAGYQETQYF.

CDR3 in DNA: TGCGCCAGCAGCCGGGCCGGGGACAGGGGGAATCAGCCCCAGCATTTT. It specifies CASSRAGDRGNQPQHF. The chain has TRBV4-1 and TRBJ1-5, with TRBD1 matching 11 bases. Germline CDR1 is MGHRA and CDR2 is YSYEKL. This CDR3 region has 16 residues. The V segment lost 4 bases and the J segment 4 bases; nucleotides outside the gene matches: 6.

This sequence joins TRBV13 and TRBJ1-2; the D is unclear. Trimming took off 3 bases at V and 6 bases at J, with 8 bases between the two ends. The CDR3 covers 12 residues. Germline V CDR1 and CDR2: PRHDT, FYEKMQ (reference sequence). In nucleotides, the CDR3 is TGTGCCAGCAGCTTTGGCCGGGATGGCTACACCTTC. Protein product: CASSFGRDGYTF.

This clone was seen more than once but under ten times. The chain uses TRBV2 and TRBJ1-1; 9 nucleotides align to TRBD1. The CDR3 spans 13 residues. After removal of 4 bases from V and 5 bases from J, the junction contained 2 bases not matched to a gene. Per germline, CDR1 SNHLY and CDR2 FYNNEI. CDR3 in amino acids: CASSGDRVTEAFF. The CDR3 region has the DNA TGTGCCAGCAGTGGGGACAGGGTGACTGAAGCTTTCTTT.

This rearrangement joins TRBV28 to TRBJ2-2; D is tentatively TRBD1 or TRBD2 (6 bases each). The CDR3 runs to 15 residues. The V end was cut by 2 bases, the J end by 3 bases, with 10 bases between. Germline V gene sequence: CDR1 MDHEN, CDR2 SYDVKM. The CDR3 DNA follows: TGTGCCAGCAGTTTAGGGGGGCTGCACACCGGGGAGCTGTTTTTT. This translates into CASSLGGLHTGELFF.

This clone was recorded once. The chain recombines TRBV11-2 with TRBJ2-2, with a weak D call TRBD2 (5 bases). Germline V gene sequence: CDR1 SGHAT, CDR2 FQNNGV. V was trimmed by 6 bases and J by 5 bases, leaving 16 bases between them. The CDR3 has 15 residues. The CDR3 loop is CASRIGRERTGELFF. CDR3 DNA sequence: TGTGCCAGCAGGATAGGTAGGGAGAGGACCGGGGAGCTGTTTTTT.

Written as DNA, the CDR3 is TGTGCCAGCAGCCCAGGGACTGCCTCCTACGAGCAGTACTTC. Protein product: CASSPGTASYEQYF. The V gene is TRBV5-6, the J gene TRBJ2-7; D might be TRBD2 (6 bases). Trimming removed 4 bases at V and 0 bases at J, with 11 bases between. Germline V CDR1 and CDR2: SGHDT, YYEEEE. The CDR3 runs to 14 residues.

The J gene is TRBJ1-5, the V gene TRBV30; D gene uncertain. V was cut by 1 base and J by 4 bases, with 8 bases left in between. Germline V gene lookup returns CDR1 GTSNPN and CDR2 SVGIG (reference sequence). The CDR3 contains 13 residues. CDR3 in amino acids: CAWSEDLNQPQHF. The CDR3 DNA sequence: TGTGCCTGGAGTGAGGACCTTAATCAGCCCCAGCATTTT. Variable domain in full (rest from reference TRBV30 and TRBJ1-5): SQTIHQWPATLVQPVGSPLSLECTVEGTSNPNLYWYRQAAGRGLQLLFYSVGIGQISSEVPQNLSASRPQDRQFILSSKKLLLSDSGFYLCAWSEDLNQPQHFGDGTRLSIL.

This chain connects TRBV9 to TRBJ2-1; D gene unclear. The V end lost 0 bases, the J end lost 10 bases, and 11 bases lay between the germline ends. CDR1 is SGDLS, CDR2 YYNGEE, per germline. The CDR3 contains 13 residues. The chain's CDR3 is CASSVETSEEQFF. The CDR3, as DNA: TGTGCCAGCAGCGTAGAGACTTCCGAGGAGCAGTTCTTC.

The genes are TRBV7-9 and TRBJ2-3; 11 bases fit TRBD2. The CDR3 has 15 residues. Germline V gives CDR1 SEHNR, CDR2 FQNEAQ (reference sequence). V was pared by 5 bases and J by 7 bases, with 8 bases of the junction left unmatched. The CDR3 spells CASSPTSGSSNTQYF. DNA for the CDR3: TGTGCCAGCAGCCCCACTAGCGGGAGTAGTAATACGCAGTATTTT.

The genes are TRBV7-2 and TRBJ1-2, with a possible D match to TRBD1 (6 bases). The germline V and J ends were trimmed by 5 bases and 7 bases, with 14 bases remaining between them. The germline gives CDR1 SGHTA, CDR2 FQGNSA. The CDR3 covers 13 residues. For the CDR3, the DNA is TGTGCCAGCAGCCTGCAACAGGGTAGTGGCTACACCTTC. This sequence encodes CASSLQQGSGYTF.

The J gene is TRBJ1-4, the V gene TRBV15; D gene ambiguous. This CDR3 region has 13 residues. From germline, CDR1 is LNHNV and CDR2 YYDKDF (reference sequence). The V end lost 8 bases, the J end lost 5 bases, and 12 bases lay between the germline ends. CDR3 nucleotide sequence: TGTGCCACCGGACCTATTGGGAATGAAAAACTGTTTTTT. As protein: CATGPIGNEKLFF.

This clone was observed many times. The rearrangement joins TRBV6-6 to TRBJ2-1; no reliable D call. The CDR3 loop spans 12 amino acids. Trimming took off 6 bases at V and 6 bases at J, with 9 bases between the two ends. The germline gives CDR1 MNHNY, CDR2 SVGAGI (reference sequence). CDR3 bases: TGTGCCAGCAGGGGATGGGGCAATGAGCAGTTCTTC. Its protein is CASRGWGNEQFF.

The V gene is TRBV19, the J gene TRBJ2-1; 8 bases align to TRBD2. Germline loops: CDR1 LNHDA, CDR2 SQIVND (reference sequence). The junction had 3 bases not matched to a gene; V was cut back by 1 base and J by 1 base. This CDR3 is built from 16 residues. In DNA form, the CDR3 reads TGTGCCAGTAGTATAGGGAGCGGGAGATCCTACAATGAGCAGTTCTTC. Its translation: CASSIGSGRSYNEQFF.

This clone occurred once. V usage is TRBV20-1 and J usage is TRBJ2-1, with D uncertain. V was pared by 0 bases and J by 10 bases, with 4 bases between. In germline, CDR1 is DFQATT, CDR2 SNEGSKA (reference sequence). The CDR3 sequence is 10 residues long. The CDR3: CSARDIEQFF. The CDR3 DNA is TGCAGTGCTAGAGATATCGAGCAGTTCTTC.

J is TRBJ2-7 and V is TRBV28; 14 nucleotides line up with TRBD2. The CDR3 totals 17 residues. Germline V CDR1 and CDR2: MDHEN, SYDVKM. With 4 bases clipped from V and 9 bases from J, the junction kept 14 bases outside the gene matches. CDR3 nucleotide sequence: TGTGCCAGCAGTTCACTCATTCCGGGACTAGCGGGGGCAGGGCAGTACTTC. It is translated as CASSSLIPGLAGAGQYF.

The V gene is TRBV19, the J gene TRBJ2-7; possibly TRBD2 for D (6 bases). V lost 6 bases and J lost 2, with 17 bases in between. There are 15 residues in the CDR3. Germline-derived CDR1 and CDR2 are LNHDA and SQIVND (reference sequence). Written as DNA, the CDR3 is TGTGCCAGTAGGGTAGGTAGCGGATCGGCCTACGAGCAGTACTTC. Protein sequence: CASRVGSGSAYEQYF.

This clone has ten or more counts. CDR3 in amino acids: CATRARGLGGAEQYF. The CDR3 DNA reads as TGTGCCACTCGAGCCCGAGGACTAGGGGGCGCCGAGCAGTACTTC. V usage is TRBV2 and J usage is TRBJ2-7; tentatively, D is TRBD1 or TRBD2 (7 bases each). This CDR3 region has 15 residues. Germline CDR1 SNHLY, CDR2 FYNNEI. Trimming removed 10 bases at V and 6 bases at J, with 25 bases between.

V gene TRBV5-1 combines with J gene TRBJ2-3; weak D call: TRBD1 (5 bases). In germline, CDR1 is SGHRS, CDR2 YFSETQ. There are 16 residues in the CDR3. V was trimmed by 4 bases and J by 1 base, leaving 16 bases between them. The CDR3 spells CASSVVGPWGTDTQYF. The CDR3 DNA reads as TGCGCCAGCAGCGTTGTGGGGCCGTGGGGCACAGATACGCAGTATTTT.

In its sample, this clone was seen a few times. This sequence joins TRBV6-1 and TRBJ2-6; D unresolved. Trimming left V 10 bases short and J 0 bases short, with 7 bases between. Germline V lookup: CDR1 MNHNS, CDR2 SASEGT. CDR3 length equals 13 residues. CDR3 protein: CATHSSGANVLTF. In nucleotides, the CDR3 is TGTGCCACACATAGCTCTGGGGCCAACGTCCTGACTTTC.

The chain combines TRBV28 with TRBJ1-2; 11 positions match TRBD1. The length of the CDR3 is 14 residues. The germline gives CDR1 MDHEN, CDR2 SYDVKM. The trim removed 2 bases at V and 6 bases at J, leaving 2 bases unmatched. CDR3 sequence reads: CASSLGDRGNGYTF. DNA of the CDR3: TGTGCCAGCAGTTTAGGGGACAGGGGGAATGGCTACACCTTC.